This T cell receptor beta chain appears in the sequencing data of a study of blood T cell repertoires in COVID-19. Individuals aged 18 to 89 years were recruited from fewer than 30 US areas. Participants were placed into cohorts based on the clinical history they reported. Produced via immunoSEQ multiplex PCR; TCRdb's table is partial and in-frame only. The sample lists approximately 450,000 clones; about 85% were seen once. The CDR3 has 16 amino acids. J lost 2 bases, V lost 4 bases, and 11 bases had no gene match. The germline V gene has CDR1 SGDLS and CDR2 YYNGEE. The V call is TRBV9, the J call TRBJ2-7; 8 nucleotides align to TRBD2. This TCR was recovered from a woman aged 18-29 years with acute COVID-19. The sample comprised PBMCs or T cells enriched from blood (not recorded which). The CDR3 bases are TGTGCCAGCAGCCCCGCGAGTAGCGGGGACCCCTACGAGCAGTACTTC. Its protein is CASSPASSGDPYEQYF. The variable domain in full, completed from reference TRBV9 and TRBJ2-7, reads DSGVTQTPKHLITATGQRVTLRCSPRSGDLSVYWYQQSLDQGLQFLIQYYNGEERAKGNILERFSAQQFPDLHSELNLSSLELGDSALYFCASSPASSGDPYEQYFGPGTRLTVT.